This T cell receptor beta chain was identified in a study of blood T cell repertoires in COVID-19 (dated by TCRdb to between 2020 and 2021). About the full investigation: Samples covering the acute and convalescent phases of COVID-19 were provided by collaborators in the United States, Italy and Spain. The prospective study material was composed of cDNA or gDNA derived from T cells, B-cell-depleted T cells, or PBMCs. The dataset comprised deeply sampled blood TCRbeta repertoires from subjects exposed to, actively infected with, or recovered from COVID-19. The repertoires were released in a freely available public database intended as a resource for research on the immune response to SARS-CoV-2. The samples were drawn from two sources: the first 160 participants of the ongoing ImmuneRACE study, and 1,200 or so subjects contributed by 6 global collaborators. A de-identified subject ID, COVID-19 status, age in years and sex were almost always included in the sample metadata. Where available, HLA class I and class II types were taken from metadata supplied by the sample provider and were not determined by assay-based typing.

Based on the germline V gene, the CDR1 and CDR2 sequences are SGHVS and FNYEAQ. The CDR3 contains 14 residues, cysteine and phenylalanine counted. Left in the record is the CDR3 DNA by itself, 42 bases read in frame from the first base. The V end loses 5 bases and the J end loses 7 bases, and a stretch of 15 bases separates them. Samples from volunteer blood donors who had recovered from COVID-19 were contributed by a second Seattle source. Whole blood was collected in K2EDTA tubes by collaborating institutions according to the institutions' own protocols. For TCRbeta analysis, collaborators shipped samples in one of three forms: frozen whole blood, isolated PBMCs, or DNA extracted from either of those sample types. TCRbeta CDR3 regions were amplified from genomic DNA by means of the immunoSEQ Assay, a bias-controlled multiplex PCR. On the authors' methods: The number of nucleated cells in each sample was estimated from the amplification of reference gene primers within the assay. To quantify the absolute abundance of each unique TCRbeta CDR3 rearrangement, sequence reads were collapsed and filtered. For each sample, productive Simpson clonality was calculated as the square root of Simpson's diversity index across productive rearrangements. In TCRdb, the immuneACCESS table is reduced to in-frame sequences with V and J assigned. These tables do not hold every clone; where another copy was compared, an unresolved V gene accounts for under half, and the others remain unexplained. V, J and clone size derive from that table, while D and trimming were established from the DNA sequence. Within this sample are a few hundred thousand clones, with nearly 90% of them counted one time only. The ten biggest clones cover roughly 4.5% of the sample.

As concerns this clone: Its antigen is currently not known. Within one base of it there is no much larger clone, and no base qualities were kept.

On the study overall, not on this receptor specifically: Clinical and demographic metadata were provided uncurated, with the amount varying by source and participant.

Sample: peripheral blood. The receptor's source is a woman aged 40 to 50 who had recovered from COVID-19. The receptor chain draws on TRBV7-6 and TRBJ1-5, and the D gene may be TRBD1, 5 bases matching. The bases read TGTGCCAGCAGCGTAGGGACCGGGATGCAGCCCCAGCATTTT. Its protein reads: CASSVGTGMQPQHF.